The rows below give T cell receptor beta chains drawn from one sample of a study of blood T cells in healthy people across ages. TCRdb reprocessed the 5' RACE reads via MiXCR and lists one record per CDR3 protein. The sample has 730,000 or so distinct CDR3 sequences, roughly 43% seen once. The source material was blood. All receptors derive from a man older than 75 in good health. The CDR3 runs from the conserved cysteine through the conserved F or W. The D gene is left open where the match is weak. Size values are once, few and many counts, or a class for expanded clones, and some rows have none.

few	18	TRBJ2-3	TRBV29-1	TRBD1	CSVESAGDRGLDTDTQYF	TGCAGCGTTGAATCGGCCGGGGACAGGGGGCTGGACACAGATACGCAGTATTTT
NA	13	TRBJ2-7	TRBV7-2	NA	CASSLVQGGEQYF	TGTGCCAGCAGCTTGGTACAGGGAGGCGAGCAGTACTTC
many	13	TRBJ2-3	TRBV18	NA	CASSPPSTDTQYF	TGTGCCAGCTCACCGCCTAGCACAGATACGCAGTATTTT
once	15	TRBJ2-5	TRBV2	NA	CASQAGGGDHNEQYF	TGTGCCAGCCAAGCAGGGGGGGGGGACCACAATGAGCAGTACTTC
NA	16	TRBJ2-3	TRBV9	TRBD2	CASSALVAGGTDTQYF	TGTGCCAGCAGCGCTCTGGTAGCGGGGGGCACAGATACGCAGTATTTT
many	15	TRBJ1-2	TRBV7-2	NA	CASSPRQVHGYGYTF	TGTGCCAGCAGCCCGCGACAGGTACACGGCTATGGCTACACCTTC
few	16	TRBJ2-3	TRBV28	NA	CASSLEGAAGTDTQYF	TGTGCCAGCAGTTTAGAGGGAGCGGCTGGCACAGATACGCAGTATTTT
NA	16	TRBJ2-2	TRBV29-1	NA	CSVEAREQENTGELFF	TGCAGCGTTGAAGCCCGGGAGCAGGAGAACACCGGGGAGCTGTTTTTT
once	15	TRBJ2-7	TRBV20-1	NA	CSARDQGGATYEQYF	TGCAGTGCTAGAGATCAGGGGGGGGCGACCTACGAGCAGTACTTC
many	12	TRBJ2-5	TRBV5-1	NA	CASKVGQETQYF	TGCGCCAGCAAGGTGGGGCAGGAGACCCAGTACTTC
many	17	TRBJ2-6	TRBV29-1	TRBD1	CSVGDRGLSSGANVLTF	TGCAGCGTTGGGGACAGGGGCCTCTCGTCTGGGGCCAACGTCCTGACTTTC
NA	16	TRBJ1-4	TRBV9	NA	CASSEIDRPPNEKLFF	TGTGCCAGCAGCGAAATCGACAGACCACCTAATGAAAAACTGTTTTTT
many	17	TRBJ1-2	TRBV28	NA	CASDPPTGSPHLYGYTF	TGTGCCAGCGACCCACCTACGGGATCCCCTCATCTATATGGCTACACCTTC
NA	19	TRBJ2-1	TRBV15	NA	CATSRARLGSESSYNEQFF	TGTGCCACCAGCAGAGCCCGCTTGGGGTCTGAGAGCTCCTACAATGAGCAGTTCTTC
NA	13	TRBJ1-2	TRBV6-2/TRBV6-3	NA	CASSSQTNYGYTF	TGTGCCAGCAGTTCCCAGACTAACTATGGCTACACCTTC
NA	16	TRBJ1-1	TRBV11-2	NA	CASSLDRGRTNTEAFF	TGTGCCAGCAGCTTAGATCGTGGGCGGACGAACACTGAAGCTTTCTTT
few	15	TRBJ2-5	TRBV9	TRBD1	CASSVGGQRDNEQYF	TGTGCCAGCAGCGTAGGGGGACAGAGGGACAATGAGCAGTACTTC
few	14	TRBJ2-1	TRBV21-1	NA	CASTFRRGNNEQFF	TGTGCCAGCACTTTTCGGAGGGGCAATAATGAGCAGTTCTTC
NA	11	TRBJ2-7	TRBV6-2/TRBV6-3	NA	CASNTAYEQYF	TGTGCCAGCAATACCGCCTACGAGCAGTACTTC
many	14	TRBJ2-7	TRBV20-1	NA	CSAIRGAVSDEQYF	TGCAGTGCTATTAGAGGGGCCGTATCGGACGAGCAGTACTTC
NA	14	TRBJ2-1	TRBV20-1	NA	CSARGTSSYNERFF	TGCAGTGCTAGAGGAACTAGCTCCTACAATGAGCGGTTCTTC
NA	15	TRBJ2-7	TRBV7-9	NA	CASSLVTSSYNEQYF	TGTGCCAGCAGCTTAGTTACGAGCTCCTACAATGAGCAGTACTTC
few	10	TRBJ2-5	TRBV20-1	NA	CSALEETQYF	TGCAGTGCTCTAGAGGAGACCCAGTACTTC
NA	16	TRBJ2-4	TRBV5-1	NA	CASSLNVIVDKNIQYF	TGCGCCAGCAGCTTGAATGTTATTGTGGACAAAAACATTCAGTACTTC
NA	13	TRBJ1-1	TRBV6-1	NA	CASSNRANTEAFF	TGTGCCAGCAGTAACAGGGCGAACACTGAAGCTTTCTTT
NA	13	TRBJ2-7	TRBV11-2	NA	CASGGPGLYEQYF	TGTGCCAGCGGAGGCCCGGGGTTGTACGAGCAGTACTTC
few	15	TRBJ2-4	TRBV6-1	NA	CASSDREGAKNIQYF	TGTGCCAGCAGTGACAGGGAAGGAGCCAAAAACATTCAGTACTTC
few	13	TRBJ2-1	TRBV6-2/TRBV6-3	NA	CASSYQRVSEQFF	TGTGCCAGCAGTTACCAGCGGGTTAGTGAGCAGTTCTTC
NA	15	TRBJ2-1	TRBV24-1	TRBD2	CATSDTLANYNEQFF	TGTGCCACCAGTGATACACTAGCGAACTACAATGAGCAGTTCTTC
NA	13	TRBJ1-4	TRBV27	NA	CASSNPLDEKLFF	TGTGCCAGCAGCAATCCCCTGGACGAAAAACTGTTTTTT
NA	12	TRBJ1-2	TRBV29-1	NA	CSVGGKDYGCTF	TGCAGCGTTGGGGGCAAGGACTATGGCTGCACCTTC
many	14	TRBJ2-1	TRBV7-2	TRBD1	CASSTADRNNEQFF	TGTGCCAGCAGCACAGCGGACAGGAATAATGAGCAGTTCTTC
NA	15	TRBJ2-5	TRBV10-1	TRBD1	CASSGGQGAWETQYF	TGCGCCAGCAGTGGGGGACAGGGGGCCTGGGAGACCCAGTACTTC
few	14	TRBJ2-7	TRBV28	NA	CASSFAAVAHEQYF	TGTGCCAGCAGTTTCGCGGCGGTGGCTCACGAGCAGTACTTC
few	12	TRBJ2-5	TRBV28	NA	CASSLQAGKQYF	TGTGCCAGCAGTCTCCAGGCGGGAAAGCAGTACTTC
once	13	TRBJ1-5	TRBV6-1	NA	CASREPGEQPQHF	TGTGCCAGCAGGGAACCAGGGGAACAGCCCCAGCATTTT
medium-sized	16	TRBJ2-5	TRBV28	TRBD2	CASSPRASGLQETQYF	TGTGCCAGCAGTCCGCGAGCTAGCGGGCTGCAAGAGACCCAGTACTTC
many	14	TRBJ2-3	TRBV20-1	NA	CSARRLRWADTQYF	TGCAGTGCTAGGAGGCTACGATGGGCAGATACGCAGTATTTT
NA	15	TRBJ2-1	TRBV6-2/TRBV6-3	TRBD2	CASSTPGLADNEQFF	TGTGCCAGCAGTACCCCCGGACTAGCGGACAATGAGCAGTTCTTC